The 11 T cell receptor beta chains reported below all come from one sample, sequenced in a study of blood T cells in healthy people across ages. For the second PCR, which ran for about 7 to 11 cycles, a sample-barcoded 5' primer and a J-beta primer mix were used. In TCRdb, the 5' RACE reads were re-called with MiXCR into one record per CDR3 protein. The repertoire holds 660,000 or so distinct CDR3 sequences, with about 54% as singletons. Sequenced: blood. These receptors came from a man aged 55 to 70 in good health.

This clonotype was observed a single time. The CDR3 here is CASSVGSASTSYEQYF. The DNA for the CDR3 is TGTGCCAGCAGCGTAGGATCAGCTTCGACTTCCTACGAGCAGTACTTC. This chain connects TRBV9 to TRBJ2-7; no reliable D call. Germline CDR1 and CDR2: SGDLS and YYNGEE. The CDR3 runs 16 residues. The V and J ends lost 0 bases and 1 base respectively, with 14 bases between them.

V and J are TRBV7-9 and TRBJ1-1; no definite D call. Germline CDR1 and CDR2: SEHNR and FQNEAQ (reference sequence). Trimming took off 2 bases at V and 0 bases at J, with 10 bases between the two ends. This CDR3 contains 15 residues. The CDR3 DNA reads as TGTGCCAGCAGCTTATTCGGCGGCCTGAACACTGAAGCTTTCTTT. It translates to CASSLFGGLNTEAFF.

Remarks on this clonotype: The limits of the CDR3 on the DNA are not certain, so only TCRdb's listed CDR3 is given. CDR3 in amino acids: CASSLVGQGSSPGYF. The gene calls are TRBV28 and TRBJ2-7; the table's D call, TRBD1, was not checked against the DNA. A total of 15 residues make up the CDR3, ends included. Germline V gene sequence: CDR1 MDHEN, CDR2 SYDVKM.

This rearrangement joins TRBV9 to TRBJ2-5; the D is unclear. With 3 bases removed from V and 0 bases from J, the gap between germline ends came to 12 bases. Germline V gene lookup returns CDR1 SGDLS and CDR2 YYNGEE. The CDR3 has 15 amino acids. The CDR3 DNA is TGTGCCAGCAGCGCCACCCCATCTTACCAAGAGACCCAGTACTTC. This translates into CASSATPSYQETQYF.

This clonotype was counted between two and nine times. This rearrangement joins TRBV29-1 to TRBJ2-3, with D perhaps matching TRBD2 (6 bases). The CDR3 loop spans 14 amino acids. Germline V lookup: CDR1 SQVTM, CDR2 ANQGSEA. Between the trimmed V and J ends, which lost 4 bases and 3 bases, there was a span of 14 bases. This CDR3 is CSVGLARDTDTQYF. Here the CDR3 DNA reads TGCAGCGTTGGGTTAGCGCGGGATACAGATACGCAGTATTTT.

This chain uses TRBV10-3 with TRBJ2-1; 13 bases agree with TRBD2. After removal of 6 bases from V and 9 bases from J, the junction contained 8 bases not matched to a gene. This CDR3 is built from 15 residues. Germline CDR1 ENHRY, CDR2 SYGVKD. This chain's CDR3 is CAISDGLAGVGEQFF. CDR3 coding DNA: TGTGCCATCAGCGACGGACTAGCGGGGGTGGGTGAGCAGTTCTTC.

A note on this clonotype: At one end, the junction sequence differs from germline, possibly due to a read error. This chain uses TRBV28 with TRBJ2-1, with 8 nucleotides matching TRBD2. CDR3 length equals 16 residues. Germline CDR1 and CDR2: MDHEN and SYDVKM. CDR3 loop: CVSTSGGRMGYNEQFF. The CDR3 bases are TGTGTCAGCACTAGTGGCGGGAGGATGGGTTACAATGAGCAGTTCTTC.

This clonotype was counted between two and nine times. The CDR3 loop is CASSPISDRDGGTQYF. The CDR3 DNA reads as TGTGCCAGCTCACCGATATCGGACAGGGATGGTGGGACCCAGTACTTC. The V and J genes are TRBV18 and TRBJ2-5; 8 nucleotides agree with TRBD1. The V and J ends lost 3 bases and 7 bases, in that order; junction bases with no gene match: 13. The CDR3 is made up of 16 amino acids. The V gene's germline CDR1 is KGHSH and CDR2 LQKENI.

This clonotype was picked up many times. The chain recombines TRBV20-1 with TRBJ1-5, with D unclear. The CDR3 sequence is 12 residues long. V lost 5 bases, J lost 2 bases, and 7 bases lay in between. Germline CDR1 reads DFQATT; CDR2 reads SNEGSKA (reference sequence). The CDR3 region is CSAFRGNQPQHF. As DNA, the CDR3 is TGCAGTGCTTTTAGGGGCAATCAGCCCCAGCATTTT.

The chain links TRBV29-1 to TRBJ2-7, with 8 positions matching TRBD2. This CDR3 region has 13 residues. After removal of 4 bases from V and 3 bases from J, the junction contained 5 bases not matched to a gene. CDR1 is SQVTM and CDR2 is ANQGSEA in the germline V gene. In DNA form, the CDR3 reads TGCAGCGTTGTTCCCAGCGGGGGCTACGAGCAGTACTTC. Translated, it gives CSVVPSGGYEQYF.

V gene TRBV7-6 combines with J gene TRBJ1-1, with no clear D. CDR1 and CDR2 from the germline V gene are SGHVS and FNYEAQ. The CDR3 length is 13 residues. V lost 5 bases, J lost 1 base, and 8 bases lay in between. Here the CDR3 reads CASSLAQNTEAFF. The DNA of the CDR3 is TGTGCCAGCAGCCTTGCCCAGAACACTGAAGCTTTCTTT. The whole variable domain, filled in from reference TRBV7-6 and TRBJ1-1, reads GAGVSQSPRYKVTKRGQDVALRCDPISGHVSLYWYRQALGQGPEFLTYFNYEAQQDKSGLPNDRFSAERPEGSISTLTIQRTEQRDSAMYRCASSLAQNTEAFFGQGTRLTVV.